The entry below gives a single T cell receptor (beta chain) sequence along with its context. Its matching antigen is unknown. One entry per CDR3 protein results from TCRdb running MiXCR on the reads. This table has around 200,000 distinct CDR3 sequences, 35% to 40% appearing once. CDR1 is MNHEY, CDR2 SMNVEV, per germline (reference sequence). The length of the CDR3 is 15 residues. V lost 2 bases, J lost 1 base, and 2 bases stayed unmatched. This entry is derived from a study of T cell repertoires in cytomegalovirus infection. Study context: A matching HLA type, together with CMV infection, was signaled by public TCR beta signatures.

Source: CD8+ T cells from cultured PBMCs, taken from culture after CMV antigen stimulation. The chain employs TRBV27 and TRBJ1-2, with 9 bases matching TRBD1. The sequence was collected from a human donor in good health (CMV status not recorded). Some clones in this sample may be carry-over from other donors' samples. CDR3 loop: CASSLTGGFNYGYTF. The CDR3 region has the DNA TGTGCCAGCAGTTTAACAGGGGGCTTTAACTATGGCTACACCTTC.